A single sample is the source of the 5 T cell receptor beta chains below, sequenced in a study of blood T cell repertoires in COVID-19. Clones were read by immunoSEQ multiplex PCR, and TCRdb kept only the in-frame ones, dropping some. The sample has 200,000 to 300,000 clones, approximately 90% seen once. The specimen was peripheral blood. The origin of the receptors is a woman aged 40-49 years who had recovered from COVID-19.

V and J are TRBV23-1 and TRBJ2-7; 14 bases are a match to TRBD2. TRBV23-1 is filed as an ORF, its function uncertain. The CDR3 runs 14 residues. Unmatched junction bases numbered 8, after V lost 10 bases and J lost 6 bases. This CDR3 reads CANGTSGRRCEQYV. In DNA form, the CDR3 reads TGCGCCAACGGGACTAGCGGGAGAAGGTGCGAGCAGTACGTC.

The CDR3 here is CASSRDPGGGYTF. The CDR3 nucleotides read TGTGCCAGCAGCCGGGACCCCGGGGGTGGCTACACCTTC. The chain joins TRBV7-3 to TRBJ1-2; D might be TRBD1 (5 bases). CDR1 and CDR2 (germline): SGHTA, FQGTGA. This CDR3 comprises 13 residues. V gave up 5 bases and J gave up 7 bases, with 14 bases separating them.

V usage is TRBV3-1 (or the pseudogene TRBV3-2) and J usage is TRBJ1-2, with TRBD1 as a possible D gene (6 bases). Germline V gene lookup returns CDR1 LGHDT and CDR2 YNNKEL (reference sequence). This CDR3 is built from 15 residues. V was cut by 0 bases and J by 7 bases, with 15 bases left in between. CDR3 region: CASSQDRTVPTGYTF. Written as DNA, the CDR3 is TGTGCCAGCAGCCAAGATCGGACAGTCCCCACTGGCTACACCTTC.

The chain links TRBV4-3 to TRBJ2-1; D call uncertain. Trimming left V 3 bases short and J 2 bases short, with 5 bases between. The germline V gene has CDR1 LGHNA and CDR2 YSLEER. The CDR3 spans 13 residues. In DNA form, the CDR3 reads TGCGCCAGCAGCCAGGGCCCCTACAATGAGCAGTTCTTC. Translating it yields CASSQGPYNEQFF.

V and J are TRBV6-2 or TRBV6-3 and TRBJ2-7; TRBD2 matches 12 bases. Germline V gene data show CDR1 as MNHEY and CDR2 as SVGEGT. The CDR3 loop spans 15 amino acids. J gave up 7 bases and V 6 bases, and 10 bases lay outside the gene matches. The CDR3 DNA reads TGTGCCAGCAGCCCTCTAGCGGGAGGGCCGGGTGAGCAGTACGTC. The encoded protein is CASSPLAGGPGEQYV.